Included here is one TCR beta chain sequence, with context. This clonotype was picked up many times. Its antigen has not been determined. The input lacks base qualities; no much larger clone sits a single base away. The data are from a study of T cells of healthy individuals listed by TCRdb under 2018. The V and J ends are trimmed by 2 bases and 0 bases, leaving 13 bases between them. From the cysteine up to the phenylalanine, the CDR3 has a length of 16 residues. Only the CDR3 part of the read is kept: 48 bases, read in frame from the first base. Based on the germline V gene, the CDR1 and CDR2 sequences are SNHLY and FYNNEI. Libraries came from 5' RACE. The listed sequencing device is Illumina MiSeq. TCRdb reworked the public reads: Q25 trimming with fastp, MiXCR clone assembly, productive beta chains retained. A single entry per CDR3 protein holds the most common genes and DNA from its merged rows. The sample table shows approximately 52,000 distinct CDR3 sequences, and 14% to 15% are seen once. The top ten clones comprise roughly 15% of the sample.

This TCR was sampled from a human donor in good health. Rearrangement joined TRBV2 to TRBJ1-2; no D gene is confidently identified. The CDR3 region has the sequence CASSEFAGVTNYGYTF. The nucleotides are TGTGCCAGCAGTGAATTCGCAGGAGTTACTAACTATGGCTACACCTTC.